These 14 T cell receptor beta chains were all obtained from the same sample, sequenced in a study of shared clonotypes between healthy human individuals. Some clones are missing from TCRdb's copy, which holds only in-frame ones; the method was immunoSEQ multiplex PCR. This table has about a million clones, 60% to 85% appearing once. The sequenced material came from memory CD4+ T cells from PBMCs. Subset denoted: CD45RA-negative fraction. These receptors all stem from a young man in good health. Some clones in this sample may be carry-over from other donors' samples.

V gene TRBV29-1 combines with J gene TRBJ2-5; weak D call: TRBD1 (5 bases). This CDR3 is built from 14 residues. Trimming removed 5 bases from V and 4 bases from J, with 17 bases in between. Germline CDR1 and CDR2: SQVTM and ANQGSEA. This CDR3 is CSVRSGASGETQYF. In nucleotides, the CDR3 is TGCAGCGTTCGTTCTGGGGCTTCGGGAGAGACCCAGTACTTC.

The chain is built from TRBV5-4 and TRBJ2-5, with 14 bases lining up with TRBD2. The germline V gene has CDR1 SGHNT and CDR2 YYREEE (reference sequence). Germline trimming cut 4 bases from V and 3 bases from J; bases unmatched to any gene: 5. This CDR3 contains 16 residues. The CDR3 DNA follows: TGTGCCAGCAGCACGGGACTAGCGGGAGTTAAAGAGACCCAGTACTTC. Its protein product is CASSTGLAGVKETQYF.

On this clone itself: One junction end does not reproduce the germline sequence, and a read error may be involved. This chain links TRBV28 with TRBJ2-3; the D gene could be TRBD1 or TRBD2 (5 bases each). Per germline, CDR1 MDHEN and CDR2 SYDVKM. CDR3 length: 12 amino acids. CDR3 sequence reads: CASTKIGTSLGF. CDR3 coding DNA: TGTGCCAGCACCAAGATAGGGACCTCCCTGGGTTTT.

The V call is TRBV5-6, the J call TRBJ2-1; perhaps D is TRBD1 or TRBD2 (5 bases each). Deletions cut 0 bases from V and 0 bases from J, with 10 bases between. The CDR3 covers 16 residues. CDR1 and CDR2 from the germline V gene are SGHDT and YYEEEE. The CDR3 DNA sequence: TGTGCCAGCAGCTTGGAAATGGGACGCTCCTACAATGAGCAGTTCTTC. It yields the protein CASSLEMGRSYNEQFF.

The V gene is TRBV7-2, the J gene TRBJ2-3; maybe TRBD2 (5 bases). The CDR3 has 15 amino acids. Trimming removed 5 bases from V and 1 base from J, with 13 bases in between. Germline CDR1 SGHTA, CDR2 FQGNSA. The CDR3 nucleotides read TGTGCCAGCAGCGGACGGAGGCCCGGCACAGATACGCAGTATTTT. This gives the protein CASSGRRPGTDTQYF.

The rearrangement uses TRBV29-1 and TRBJ2-3, with D possibly being TRBD2 (6 bases). Per the germline V gene, CDR1 is SQVTM and CDR2 is ANQGSEA. The length of the CDR3 is 17 residues. Trimming took 8 bases from V and 6 from J, leaving 30 bases between them. CDR3 in DNA: TGCAGCCACCTCGGCGGGCCGGGTAGCGGATCTTACGATACGCAGTATTTT. This sequence encodes CSHLGGPGSGSYDTQYF.

The chain couples TRBV2 to TRBJ2-1; tentatively, D is TRBD2 (6 bases). The CDR3 sequence is 15 residues long. CDR1 and CDR2 (germline): SNHLY, FYNNEI. Trimming removed 4 bases at V and 5 bases at J, with 15 bases between. The CDR3 sequence: CASSGWGVYNNEQFF. The CDR3 nucleotides read TGTGCCAGCAGTGGGTGGGGGGTCTACAACAATGAGCAGTTCTTC.

The genes are TRBV14 and TRBJ1-1, with unresolved D. The CDR3 sequence is 13 residues long. Germline lookup yields CDR1 SGHDN and CDR2 FVKESK. The V and J ends lost 3 bases and 0 bases respectively, with 5 bases between them. This CDR3 reads CASSHKVNTEAFF. As DNA, the CDR3 is TGTGCCAGCAGCCACAAAGTGAACACTGAAGCTTTCTTT.

This sequence joins TRBV7-9 and TRBJ2-1, with 7 bases matching TRBD1. V was clipped by 4 bases and J by 3 bases; unmatched bases: 15. The CDR3 spans 18 residues. The germline V gene has CDR1 SEHNR and CDR2 FQNEAQ (reference sequence). The CDR3 loop is CASSSIPGTDSYYNEQFF. CDR3 nucleotides: TGTGCCAGCAGCTCAATACCCGGGACAGACTCCTACTACAATGAGCAGTTCTTC.

The rearrangement links TRBV28 to TRBJ2-7, with a tentative D call TRBD1 (7 bases). V shed 4 bases and J shed 3 bases, with 19 bases lying between them. CDR3 size: 16 residues. Germline CDR1 reads MDHEN; CDR2 reads SYDVKM. The CDR3 spells CASSSNRGFGGYEQYF. The CDR3 coding sequence is TGTGCCAGCAGTTCGAACAGGGGATTCGGGGGCTACGAGCAGTACTTC.

The chain has TRBV18 and TRBJ1-1; the D is unclear. Between the trimmed V and J ends, which lost 1 base and 4 bases, there was a span of 7 bases. This CDR3 spans 13 amino acids. Germline-derived CDR1 and CDR2 are KGHSH and LQKENI. The CDR3 nucleotides are TGTGCCAGCTCACCACGGGAGTTCACTGAAGCTTTCTTT. Translating gives CASSPREFTEAFF.

The V call is TRBV9, the J call TRBJ2-1; D is possibly TRBD2 (6 bases). V was shortened by 0 bases and J by 3 bases, with 10 bases between the two germline ends. This CDR3 region has 15 residues. Germline V gene sequence: CDR1 SGDLS, CDR2 YYNGEE. The CDR3 protein is CASSVGLGNYNEQFF. For the CDR3, the DNA is TGTGCCAGCAGCGTAGGACTAGGGAACTACAATGAGCAGTTCTTC.

Concerning this clone: A single base separates this from a much larger clone, so it may be a read error. Other nucleotide sequences in the sample specify the same CDR3. The genes are TRBV5-1 and TRBJ1-1, with D unclear. V shed 0 bases and J shed 7 bases, with 4 bases lying between them. CDR3 length: 11 residues. Germline-derived CDR1 and CDR2 are SGHRS and YFSETQ. DNA of the CDR3: TGCGCCAGCAGCTTGGAGGGTGAAGCTTTCTTT. As protein: CASSLEGEAFF. The full variable domain, completed using reference TRBV5-1 and TRBJ1-1, is KAGVTQTPRYLIKTRGQQVTLSCSPISGHRSVSWYQQTPGQGLQFLFEYFSETQRNKGNFPGRFSGRQFSNSRSEMNVSTLELGDSALYLCASSLEGEAFFGQGTRLTVV.

A word on this clone: The sample carries other DNA sequences with the same CDR3. Here the CDR3 reads CASSVVTGELFF. As DNA, the CDR3 is TGTGCCAGCAGCGTAGTGACCGGGGAGCTGTTTTTT. The rearrangement joins TRBV9 to TRBJ2-2; D gene ambiguous. This CDR3 spans 12 amino acids. Germline V gene sequence: CDR1 SGDLS, CDR2 YYNGEE. V was clipped by 0 bases and J by 5 bases, with 2 bases between them. The full variable domain, completed using reference TRBV9 and TRBJ2-2, is DSGVTQTPKHLITATGQRVTLRCSPRSGDLSVYWYQQSLDQGLQFLIQYYNGEERAKGNILERFSAQQFPDLHSELNLSSLELGDSALYFCASSVVTGELFFGEGSRLTVL.